The 8 T cell receptor beta chains presented below share a single source sample, sequenced in a study of neoadjuvant anti-PD-1 for oral cavity cancer. The repertoire was sequenced with immunoSEQ multiplex PCR; TCRdb's copy has only in-frame clones and lacks some. The sample yields over 65,000 clones, approximately 87% seen once. Time point denoted: after neoadjuvant nivolumab, at surgical resection. The specimen was PBMCs, collected after nivolumab (anti-PD-1) treatment. The receptors shown here come from a person between 40 and 85 years old with oral cavity squamous cell carcinoma.

The chain recombines TRBV7-8 with TRBJ2-7; 7 nucleotides agree with TRBD1. The germline CDR1 and CDR2 sequences are SGHVS and FQNEAQ. V was clipped by 1 base and J by 4 bases; unmatched bases: 4. The CDR3 contains 14 residues. For the CDR3, the DNA is TGTGCCAGCAGCTTAGTCACAGGGGAGTACGAGCAGTACTTC. Its translation: CASSLVTGEYEQYF.

This chain uses TRBV9 with TRBJ2-5; D not resolved. Germline V CDR1 and CDR2: SGDLS, YYNGEE. The CDR3 length is 12 residues. V was trimmed by 0 bases and J by 4 bases, leaving 4 bases between them. In DNA, the CDR3 is TGTGCCAGCAGCGTAGTGCCAGAGACCCAGTACTTC. The encoded protein is CASSVVPETQYF.

The chain employs TRBV25-1 and TRBJ2-3; D not certain. V was cut by 8 bases and J by 2 bases, with 5 bases left in between. Germline CDR1 and CDR2: MGHDK and SYGVNS. CDR3 length equals 11 residues. As DNA, the CDR3 is TGTGCCAGCTCCACCACAGATACGCAGTATTTT. Encoded protein: CASSTTDTQYF. The full variable domain, with the rest looked up from reference TRBV25-1 and TRBJ2-3, is EADIYQTPRYLVIGTGKKITLECSQTMGHDKMYWYQQDPGMELHLIHYSYGVNSTEKGDLSSESTVSRIRTEHFPLTLESARPSHTSQYLCASSTTDTQYFGPGTRLTVL.

This clone was recorded only once. J is TRBJ1-1 and V is TRBV9, with TRBD1 matching 7 bases. The germline V gene has CDR1 SGDLS and CDR2 YYNGEE. J lost 7 bases, V lost 4 bases, and 10 bases had no gene match. CDR3 length: 14 amino acids. CDR3 residues: CASSPTGQPNEAFF. The CDR3 region has the DNA TGTGCCAGCAGCCCAACGGGACAGCCAAATGAAGCTTTCTTT.

The rearrangement links TRBV30 to TRBJ1-1; D is uncertain. There are 11 residues in the CDR3. The germline CDR1 and CDR2 sequences are GTSNPN and SVGIG (reference sequence). The ends were cut back, 8 bases at V and 1 base at J, with 8 bases in the middle. Written as DNA, the CDR3 is TGTGCCCAGGCAGGGAACACTGAAGCTTTCTTT. It specifies CAQAGNTEAFF.

This chain joins TRBV9 and TRBJ2-1; weak D call: TRBD2 (5 bases). The CDR3 is made up of 17 amino acids. The germline V gene encodes CDR1 SGDLS and CDR2 YYNGEE. V was clipped by 10 bases and J by 0 bases, with 23 bases between them. CDR3: CASAATWASLSYNEQFF. DNA of the CDR3: TGTGCCTCAGCGGCTACCTGGGCCTCACTCTCCTACAATGAGCAGTTCTTC. Using reference TRBV9 and TRBJ2-1 for the parts outside the CDR3, the full variable domain is DSGVTQTPKHLITATGQRVTLRCSPRSGDLSVYWYQQSLDQGLQFLIQYYNGEERAKGNILERFSAQQFPDLHSELNLSSLELGDSALYFCASAATWASLSYNEQFFGPGTRLTVL.

The CDR3 is CASSYGGTQYF. The CDR3 nucleotides read TGTGCCAGCAGTTACGGAGGTACGCAGTATTTT. The J gene is TRBJ2-3, the V gene TRBV6-6, with D possibly matching TRBD2 (5 bases). Germline values: CDR1 MNHNY, CDR2 SVGAGI (reference sequence). The CDR3 extends over 11 amino acids. V lost 2 bases, J lost 8 bases, and 5 bases lay in between.

The rearrangement links TRBV5-1 to TRBJ2-1; 12 nucleotides match TRBD2. This CDR3 spans 16 amino acids. The germline gives CDR1 SGHRS, CDR2 YFSETQ. The trim removed 4 bases at V and 7 bases at J, leaving 9 bases unmatched. The CDR3 reads CASSGALAGGTNEQFF. CDR3 nucleotides: TGCGCCAGCAGCGGAGCCCTAGCGGGAGGGACAAATGAGCAGTTCTTC. Full variable domain (outside the CDR3, taken from reference TRBV5-1 and TRBJ2-1): KAGVTQTPRYLIKTRGQQVTLSCSPISGHRSVSWYQQTPGQGLQFLFEYFSETQRNKGNFPGRFSGRQFSNSRSEMNVSTLELGDSALYLCASSGALAGGTNEQFFGPGTRLTVL.